Described below is a single TCR beta chain sequence and its context. The antigen is undetermined. The sample is drawn from a study of T cell responses to AZD1222 COVID-19 vaccine. Study overall: Second-dose timings of about 4 or about 12 weeks were pooled.

Whole-study results and caveats: Mostly white British, mostly female donors; authors suggested clonal diversity may be underestimated. When two AZD1222 doses had been given, Spike-specific TCR breadth and depth rose. Sampling that yielded the repertoires occurred only after the peak T cell response.

The CDR3 runs to 15 residues. V dropped 5 bases and J dropped 0 bases, with 14 bases sitting between them. CDR1 and CDR2 from the germline V gene are SEHNR and FQNEAQ (reference sequence). The method was immunoSEQ multiplex PCR; TCRdb's version includes in-frame clones alone and lacks a portion of them. The sample has approximately 110,000 clones; roughly 90% are singletons. This sequence originates from an adult in good health. This specimen consisted of peripheral blood, obtained on day 0 of AZD1222 vaccination. V and J are TRBV7-9 and TRBJ2-7; D may be TRBD2 (6 bases). The CDR3: CASSPRSGSSYEQYF. In DNA form, the CDR3 reads TGTGCCAGCAGCCCCCGTAGCGGTAGCTCCTACGAGCAGTACTTC.